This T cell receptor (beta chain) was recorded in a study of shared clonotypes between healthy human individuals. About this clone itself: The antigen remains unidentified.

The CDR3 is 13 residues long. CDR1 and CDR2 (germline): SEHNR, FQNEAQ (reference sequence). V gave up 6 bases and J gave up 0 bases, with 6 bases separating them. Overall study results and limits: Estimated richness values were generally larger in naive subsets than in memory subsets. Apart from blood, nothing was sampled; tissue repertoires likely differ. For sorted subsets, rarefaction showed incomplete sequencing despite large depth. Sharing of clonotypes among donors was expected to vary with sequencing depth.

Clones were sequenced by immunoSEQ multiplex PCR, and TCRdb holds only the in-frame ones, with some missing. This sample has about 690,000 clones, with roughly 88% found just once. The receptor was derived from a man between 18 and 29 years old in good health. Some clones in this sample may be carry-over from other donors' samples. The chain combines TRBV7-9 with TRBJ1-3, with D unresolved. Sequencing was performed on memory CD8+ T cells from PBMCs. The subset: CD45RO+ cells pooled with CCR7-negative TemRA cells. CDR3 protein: CASRQNSGNTIYF. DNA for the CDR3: TGTGCCAGCAGACAGAACTCTGGAAACACCATATATTTT.